A single sample is the source of the 19 T cell receptor beta chains below, sequenced in a study of neurological immune-mediated disorders (dated by TCRdb to between 2019 and 2020). Libraries were constructed by 5' RACE. For sequencing, an Illumina HiSeq 2500 was employed. TCRdb ran its own pipeline on the public reads, namely fastp trimming at Q25 and MiXCR clone calling, and kept in-frame beta chains. Rows with a matching CDR3 protein are joined into one entry that keeps the most common DNA and genes. Recorded for this sample are some 100,000 distinct CDR3 sequences; 13% of them occurred a single time. The top ten hold roughly 5% of the sample. What this sample's time point label stands for: longitudinal time-point 2. Sequencing was performed on PBMCs. Receptor source: a female donor with HTLV-1-associated myelopathy (HAM/TSP).

The table lists this clonotype with a few counts. V gene TRBV5-1 combines with J gene TRBJ1-5; tentative D call: TRBD1 (5 bases). CDR3 size: 15 residues. V lost 0 bases to trimming and J lost 4 bases, with 11 bases between them. Looked up from germline, CDR1 is SGHRS and CDR2 is YFSETQ. Here the CDR3 reads CASSLEGDGNQPQHF. The DNA of the CDR3 is TGCGCCAGCAGCTTGGAAGGGGACGGGAATCAGCCCCAGCATTTT.

This clonotype was detected ten times or more. The CDR3: CASSYRTGISGANVLTF. In DNA, the CDR3 is TGTGCCAGCAGTTATAGGACAGGGATCTCTGGGGCCAACGTCCTGACTTTC. The chain carries TRBV6-6 and TRBJ2-6; 8 bases align to TRBD1. The germline CDR1 and CDR2 sequences are MNHNY and SVGAGI (reference sequence). J gave up 0 bases and V 3 bases, and 4 bases lay outside the gene matches. The CDR3 is made up of 17 amino acids.

This clonotype was counted ten times or more. The chain couples TRBV12-3 or TRBV12-4 to TRBJ2-3, with D maybe TRBD1 (6 bases). V lost 4 bases to trimming and J lost 1 base, with 12 bases between them. This CDR3 is 15 amino acids long. This CDR3 is CASSSRDTRTDTQYF. The DNA of the CDR3 is TGTGCCAGCAGTTCCCGGGACACCCGCACAGATACGCAGTATTTT.

A few counts support this clonotype. The rearrangement joins TRBV27 to TRBJ1-6, with D possibly TRBD1 on 6 matching bases. Germline CDR1 reads MNHEY; CDR2 reads SMNVEV (reference sequence). V was clipped by 5 bases and J by 6 bases, with 11 bases between them. This CDR3 has 14 amino acids. This CDR3 reads CASSGQLVNSPLHF. The DNA of the CDR3 is TGTGCCAGCAGTGGACAGCTTGTTAATTCACCCCTCCACTTT.

In this sample, this clonotype turned up many times. The gene calls are TRBV5-1 and TRBJ1-1; unclear D gene. V lost 5 bases and J 5 bases, leaving 13 bases between the germline ends. CDR1 SGHRS and CDR2 YFSETQ come from the germline V gene. The CDR3 is 13 residues long. CDR3 DNA sequence: TGCGCCAGCAGTCAAAAGCTGGGTACTGAAGCTTTCTTT. Encoded protein: CASSQKLGTEAFF.

This clonotype showed up many times. This sequence joins TRBV20-1 and TRBJ2-2, with 10 bases lining up with TRBD1. The germline V gene encodes CDR1 DFQATT and CDR2 SNEGSKA (reference sequence). V trimming: 6 bases; J trimming: 7 bases; junction bases outside the gene matches: 11. The CDR3 is 15 amino acids. The CDR3 nucleotides are TGCAGTGCCCTCTGGGGGGGACAGGGGAGCGGGGAGCTGTTTTTT. The encoded protein is CSALWGGQGSGELFF.

This clonotype turned up a few times. The chain carries TRBV3-1 and TRBJ1-1; 7 positions agree with TRBD1. The CDR3 consists of 15 residues. V shed 1 base, J shed 1 base, and the junction held 3 bases outside the gene matches. Germline CDR1 and CDR2: LGHDT and YNNKEL (reference sequence). The CDR3 DNA follows: TGTGCCAGCAGCCAAGGGTCAGGGGGGAACACTGAAGCTTTCTTT. It encodes CASSQGSGGNTEAFF.

For this clonotype: This may come from a read error, since a much larger clone is one base off. J is TRBJ2-1 and V is TRBV6-4; D possibly uses TRBD1 or TRBD2 (5 bases each). In germline, CDR1 is MRHNA, CDR2 SNTAGT. The CDR3 consists of 15 residues. Here the CDR3 reads CARSEGPPSYNEQFF. The DNA for the CDR3 is TGTGCCAGAAGTGAGGGACCTCCCTCCTACAATGAGCAGTTCTTC.

This clonotype was detected ten times or more. J is TRBJ2-7 and V is TRBV27; D is possibly TRBD1 (6 bases). The length of the CDR3 is 14 residues. Trimming pared 8 bases from V and 5 bases from J, leaving 19 bases between. Germline V CDR1 and CDR2: MNHEY, SMNVEV (reference sequence). CDR3 sequence reads: CASQPLPGHNEQYF. The CDR3 DNA reads as TGTGCCAGCCAACCTCTCCCGGGACATAACGAGCAGTACTTC.

This clonotype was recorded many times. V gene TRBV20-1 combines with J gene TRBJ1-5; D gene uncertain. The CDR3 sequence is 14 residues long. In germline, CDR1 is DFQATT, CDR2 SNEGSKA (reference sequence). Trimming shortened V by 2 bases and J by 2 bases, and 10 bases separated the two germline ends. CDR3 bases: TGCAGTGCTAGAACGATAGTTGGCAATCAGCCCCAGCATTTT. It codes for CSARTIVGNQPQHF.

A note on this clonotype: An end of the junction differs from the germline gene, which may be a read error. The rearrangement uses TRBV4-3 and TRBJ1-5, with D uncertain. The germline V gene encodes CDR1 LGHNA and CDR2 YSLEER. The CDR3 length is 15 residues. The CDR3 DNA is TGCGCCAGCAGCCAAGGAGTGACAATGAATCAGCCCCAACATTTT. Translated, it gives CASSQGVTMNQPQHF.

This chain links TRBV19 with TRBJ2-3; no reliable D call. This CDR3 spans 13 amino acids. The V end was cut by 4 bases, the J end by 4 bases, with 9 bases between. Germline assignment: CDR1 LNHDA and CDR2 SQIVND (reference sequence). The DNA for the CDR3 is TGTGCCAGTAGTAGTTCCGAGGCAGATACGCAGTATTTT. Amino acid sequence: CASSSSEADTQYF.

The genes are TRBV19 and TRBJ2-3, with D perhaps matching TRBD2 (5 bases). Germline V lookup: CDR1 LNHDA, CDR2 SQIVND (reference sequence). V was clipped by 6 bases and J by 6 bases, with 13 bases between them. The CDR3 covers 13 residues. CDR3 residues: CASSPSRGDTQYF. The CDR3 DNA is TGTGCCAGTAGCCCGTCTCGGGGTGATACGCAGTATTTT.

The rearrangement joins TRBV2 to TRBJ1-4; the match to TRBD1 covers 8 bases. The trim removed 5 bases at V and 8 bases at J, leaving 4 bases unmatched. The CDR3 extends over 13 amino acids. Germline V gene data show CDR1 as SNHLY and CDR2 as FYNNEI. The DNA for the CDR3 is TGTGCCAGCAGTCAGGGGGCAGGGGAAAAACTGTTTTTT. Protein product: CASSQGAGEKLFF.

This clonotype was detected many times. V and J are TRBV11-3 and TRBJ2-1; 15 nucleotides align to TRBD2. V shed 5 bases and J 9 bases; nucleotides not matched to a gene: 5. This CDR3 is built from 15 residues. The germline CDR1 and CDR2 sequences are SGHNT and YENEEA. The CDR3 is CASSPGLAGGSEQFF. The CDR3 bases are TGTGCCAGCAGCCCGGGACTAGCGGGGGGCTCTGAGCAGTTCTTC. The full variable domain, rest sourced from reference TRBV11-3 and TRBJ2-1, is EAGVVQSPRYKIIEKKQPVAFWCNPISGHNTLYWYLQNLGQGPELLIRYENEEAVDDSQLPKDRFSAERLKGVDSTLKIQPAELGDSAVYLCASSPGLAGGSEQFFGPGTRLTVL.

There are many counts of this clonotype. The rearrangement uses TRBV6-5 and TRBJ2-2; D may be TRBD1 or TRBD2 (6 bases each). The V gene lost 7 bases and the J gene lost 7 bases, with 10 bases spanning the gap. Germline V CDR1 and CDR2: MNHEY, SVGAGI. This CDR3 is built from 12 residues. The CDR3 DNA sequence: TGTGCCAGCACGGGGGCGAACGGGGAGCTGTTTTTT. This encodes CASTGANGELFF.

Ten or more counts support this clonotype. The CDR3: CASSSSGSTGYTF. The CDR3 DNA reads as TGTGCCAGCAGTTCCTCGGGGTCGACTGGCTACACCTTC. The chain joins TRBV6-2 or TRBV6-3 to TRBJ1-2; D remains unclear. CDR3 size: 13 residues. CDR1 and CDR2 (germline): MNHEY, SVGEGT. V was shortened by 4 bases and J by 7 bases, with 13 bases between the two germline ends.

This clonotype was seen many times. The chain combines TRBV29-1 with TRBJ2-3, with 8 bases matching TRBD2. Trimming took 0 bases from V and 0 from J; bases not matched to a gene: 5. The CDR3 has 16 residues. Germline values: CDR1 SQVTM, CDR2 ANQGSEA. The CDR3 region has the DNA TGCAGCGTTGAAGATTGGCAGCGGGGGAGCACAGATACGCAGTATTTT. This translates into CSVEDWQRGSTDTQYF.

This clonotype has a count of ten or more. The V call is TRBV7-2, the J call TRBJ2-5; 8 bases are a match to TRBD2. Trimming cost V 5 bases and J 1 base; bases outside gene matches: 6. CDR1 is SGHTA and CDR2 is FQGNSA in the germline V gene. This CDR3 region has 15 residues. As DNA, the CDR3 is TGTGCCAGCAGCACCCTCGGGGGGGTCCAAGAGACCCAGTACTTC. Translating it yields CASSTLGGVQETQYF.